Sequencing of this TCR beta chain was carried out in a study of shared clonotypes between healthy human individuals. Study-level information: Per donor, three plates held CD4 naive cells, three held CD4 memory, two held CD8 naive and one held CD8 memory.

Every contributor of samples was a Caucasian grown-up residing in Nashville, Tennessee. CD4+ cells yielded CD45RA+ naive and CD45RA-negative memory subsets. The input for sorted-subset replicate PCRs was approximately 200 ng DNA, about 29,000 T cell genomes. Repertoires were generated with immunoSEQ multiplex PCR, while TCRdb's copy carries only in-frame clones and drops some. The sample includes roughly 2.4 million clones, approximately 95% of them seen just once. The junction had 10 bases not matched to a gene; V was cut back by 4 bases and J by 7 bases. CDR1 ENHRY and CDR2 SYGVKD come from the germline V gene. The length of the CDR3 is 15 residues.

Sequencing used naive CD4+ T cells sorted from blood. As for subset: CD45RA+ positively selected. The V gene is TRBV10-3, the J gene TRBJ2-7; 10 bases agree with TRBD2. The TCR sequence derives from a man between 18 and 29 years old in good health. The CDR3 DNA sequence: TGTGCCATCAGTGGAGCAGCGGGAGGGCCTCTAGAGCAGTACTTC. Translation: CAISGAAGGPLEQYF.